This TCR beta chain was documented in a study of response to subunit inactivated influenza vaccine. Study conclusions and caveats: Authors proposed each seasonal influenza vaccination draws in few new T cells.

The CDR3 contains 14 residues. Germline V CDR1 and CDR2: SGHNT, YENEEA. Trimming shortened V by 6 bases and J by 2 bases, and 13 bases separated the two germline ends. TCRdb re-derived calls from the RT-PCR reads in MiXCR, one entry per CDR3 protein. The sample yields about 700,000 distinct CDR3 sequences, more than 11% seen once. This clonotype has more than one count but fewer than ten. As yet, its antigen is unknown. The sequenced sample was PBMCs from blood, obtained approximately 15 days before vaccination. The TCR sequence derives from a man aged 45-65 years who received an inactivated influenza vaccine. V is TRBV11-3 and J is TRBJ2-5; D is tentatively TRBD1 or TRBD2 (7 bases each). The CDR3 DNA follows: TGTGCCAGCAGTCACAGGGGAGGGCAAGAGACCCAGTACTTC. Its protein product is CASSHRGGQETQYF.